These 14 T cell receptor beta chains were all obtained from the same sample, sequenced in a study of blood T cell repertoires in COVID-19. Some clones are missing from TCRdb's copy, which holds only in-frame ones; the method was immunoSEQ multiplex PCR. The sample has tens of thousands of clones; 70% to 90% are singletons. The sample was peripheral blood. These receptors all stem from a man aged 70-80 years with acute or convalescent COVID-19.

The chain links TRBV30 to TRBJ1-2; possibly TRBD1 for D (5 bases). Trimming cost V 2 bases and J 5 bases, with 18 bases left between them. This CDR3 has 15 residues. Germline V gives CDR1 GTSNPN, CDR2 SVGIG (reference sequence). The CDR3 coding sequence is TGTGCCTGGAGTACTAGGGGAGGGAGTGAGTATGGCTACACCTTC. Protein: CAWSTRGGSEYGYTF.

The rearrangement links TRBV7-8 to TRBJ1-6; unclear D gene. Trimming cost V 4 bases and J 7 bases, with 17 bases left between them. CDR1 and CDR2 (germline): SGHVS, FQNEAQ. The CDR3 is 16 amino acids. In DNA form, the CDR3 reads TGTGCCAGCAGCTCACTAGACGGACGGAAAAATTCACCCCTCCACTTT. Its translation is CASSSLDGRKNSPLHF.

V gene TRBV2 combines with J gene TRBJ2-7; D remains unclear. Per germline, CDR1 SNHLY and CDR2 FYNNEI. The CDR3 is made up of 11 amino acids. Trimming shortened V by 8 bases and J by 7 bases, and 12 bases separated the two germline ends. The CDR3 loop reads CASVISREQYF. CDR3 bases: TGTGCCAGCGTGATCAGTCGAGAGCAGTACTTC.

The chain links TRBV6-5 to TRBJ2-3; TRBD1 agrees at 9 bases. V was pared by 7 bases and J by 5 bases, with 4 bases of the junction left unmatched. This CDR3 comprises 13 residues. CDR1 MNHEY and CDR2 SVGAGI come from the germline V gene. Written as DNA, the CDR3 is TGTGCCAGCAATACAGGGGGCAAAGATACGCAGTATTTT. Translated, it gives CASNTGGKDTQYF.

This chain links TRBV24-1 with TRBJ2-7; a possible D gene is TRBD1 (5 bases). Germline CDR1 reads KGHDR; CDR2 reads SFDVKD. The CDR3 is made up of 15 amino acids. V lost 4 bases and J lost 0, with 12 bases in between. CDR3 sequence (DNA): TGTGCCACCAGTGACCACAGGCAGGGCTCCTACGAGCAGTACTTC. It specifies CATSDHRQGSYEQYF.

This CDR3 is CASKKRQGNTGELFF. The CDR3, as DNA: TGTGCCAGCAAGAAGCGACAGGGCAACACCGGGGAGCTGTTTTTT. The V gene is TRBV27, the J gene TRBJ2-2; TRBD1 aligns across 7 bases. This CDR3 is 15 amino acids long. V trimming: 7 bases; J trimming: 2 bases; junction bases outside the gene matches: 7. Germline V CDR1 and CDR2: MNHEY, SMNVEV (reference sequence).

V gene TRBV7-9 combines with J gene TRBJ1-2; possibly TRBD1 for D (5 bases). Germline V CDR1 and CDR2: SEHNR, FQNEAQ (reference sequence). Trimming took 6 bases from V and 4 from J, leaving 15 bases between them. CDR3 length: 14 amino acids. The CDR3 reads CASSSDKPGYGYTF. CDR3 DNA sequence: TGTGCCAGCAGTTCGGACAAACCGGGCTATGGCTACACCTTC.

The chain joins TRBV4-1 to TRBJ2-1; possible D gene TRBD2, 5 bases. This CDR3 is built from 18 residues. Germline V CDR1 and CDR2: MGHRA, YSYEKL. Trimming removed 0 bases at V and 0 bases at J, with 15 bases between. The CDR3 here is CASSQERRRPSSYNEQFF. DNA of the CDR3: TGCGCCAGCAGCCAAGAAAGGAGGAGGCCCAGCTCCTACAATGAGCAGTTCTTC.

The rearrangement uses TRBV7-9 and TRBJ1-1, with D unresolved. From germline, CDR1 is SEHNR and CDR2 FQNEAQ (reference sequence). The CDR3 is 14 amino acids. V shed 1 base and J shed 4 bases, with 10 bases lying between them. This CDR3 reads CASSLVGDVTEAFF. CDR3 nucleotides: TGTGCCAGCAGCTTAGTTGGAGACGTCACTGAAGCTTTCTTT.

This chain connects TRBV5-4 to TRBJ2-7, with D possibly being TRBD2 (7 bases). Germline V CDR1 and CDR2: SGHNT, YYREEE (reference sequence). Trimming took 0 bases from V and 7 from J, leaving 14 bases between them. The CDR3 length is 14 residues. The CDR3 reads CASSLGGGRGEQYF. The DNA for the CDR3 is TGTGCCAGCAGCTTGGGGGGGGGCCGGGGAGAGCAGTACTTC.

The rearrangement joins TRBV19 to TRBJ2-7; 8 bases are shared with TRBD1. V gave up 5 bases and J gave up 7 bases; unmatched junction bases: 10. The length of the CDR3 is 14 residues. CDR1 is LNHDA and CDR2 is SQIVND in the germline V gene (reference sequence). CDR3 region: CASSPGQVLREQYF. CDR3 in DNA: TGTGCCAGTAGTCCGGGACAGGTATTAAGGGAGCAGTACTTC.

V gene TRBV6-2 or TRBV6-3 combines with J gene TRBJ1-1; TRBD1 agrees at 7 bases. The germline CDR1 and CDR2 sequences are MNHEY and SVGEGT. J gave up 5 bases and V 6 bases, and 15 bases lay outside the gene matches. The CDR3 totals 16 residues. The CDR3 loop is CASSPTGMGLWTEAFF. CDR3 sequence (DNA): TGTGCCAGCAGCCCGACAGGGATGGGCTTGTGGACTGAAGCTTTCTTT.

In its sample, this clone was seen once. The CDR3 here is CASSRDRVGYGYTF. Written as DNA, the CDR3 is TGTGCCAGCAGTCGCGACAGGGTGGGCTATGGCTACACCTTC. This chain joins TRBV6-6 and TRBJ1-2; 7 bases match TRBD1. The length of the CDR3 is 14 residues. V shed 5 bases, J shed 4 bases, and the junction held 7 bases outside the gene matches. CDR1 and CDR2 from the germline V gene are MNHNY and SVGAGI (reference sequence).

This chain joins TRBV6-2 or TRBV6-3 and TRBJ2-1; 9 bases match TRBD2. V lost 4 bases to trimming and J lost 4 bases; unmatched junction nucleotides: 8. The CDR3 extends over 16 amino acids. The V gene's germline CDR1 is MNHEY and CDR2 SVGEGT. The CDR3 sequence: CASSWVAGDTYNEQFF. CDR3 sequence (DNA): TGTGCCAGCAGTTGGGTAGCGGGGGATACTTACAATGAGCAGTTCTTC.